This TCR beta chain derives from a study of cytomegalovirus exposure and HLA in healthy donors (dated 2017 in TCRdb). Broadly, across the study: An earlier analysis of around 600 of the donors reported 250 to 350 Gb of sequence data and 100 million to 130 million unique TCR beta sequences from some 180 million T cells. Roughly 300 gigabases of sequencing data and tens of millions of unique TCR sequences were included in an early release covering roughly 700 HLA-typed donors. Of the 398 genotyped donors, 80% to 90% were placed in the genetic ancestry cluster associated with self-reported Caucasian donors. The aim of the study was to test whether cataloging public T cell receptors could identify signatures of past pathogen exposure. The study used immunosequencing to profile the T cell repertoires of 600 to 850 subjects and linked those repertoires to cytomegalovirus serostatus. Besides the first cohort of about 730 subjects, a separate validation cohort made up of 90 to 150 different subjects was used. High-throughput TCR immunosequencing, statistical association of individual TCRs with disease status, and machine learning were combined to predict cytomegalovirus infection status. In a later analysis, previously published TCR beta repertoires from about 670 donors were re-analyzed and high-resolution HLA genotyping was added so that TCR occurrence patterns could be studied. Rather than using new phenotypic data, the later analysis identified candidate immune exposures from TCR beta sequences and from how often those sequences occurred across donors. An earlier analysis of some 500 of the donors used high-throughput TCR beta sequencing to judge whether each TCR beta V gene segment behaved as functional or pseudogenic. Donor age, sex, ethnicity and CMV serostatus were compiled together with the repertoire data. A later genetic analysis used genome-wide SNP genotypes for about 65% of the 666 donors, treating that subset as a discovery cohort. Every repertoire in the discovery cohort had been generated on one and the same sequencing platform. Both class I and class II loci were covered by HLA typing, at four-digit resolution. The number of donors typed differed by locus, with about 629-630 for A, B, C, DRB1 and DQB1, approximately 500 for DQA1, over 600 for DPA1, and approximately 470 for DPB1. Roughly five DR-DQ haplotypes were treated as single units for association and clustering because of strong linkage in the cohort. Among around 400 genotyped donors of the cohort, an average of around 240,000 unique TCR beta nucleotide sequences was sequenced per donor, of which approximately 18% were non-productive. Summary of the overall study and its limitations: According to the authors, the approach could potentially be generalized to other disease states and immunological phenotypes. At a false discovery rate of 0.05, a later analysis linked around 17,000 TCR beta sequences to specific HLA alleles. Assigning TCR associations to individual alleles was difficult when HLA alleles, especially DR and DQ, strongly co-occurred. Because counts were too low, about 17 rarely observed V segments, including chromosome 9 orphons, were excluded from the earlier analysis of some 540 of the donors. A group of highly shared sequence variants was considered likely to be a technical artifact of the sequencing pipeline. Broadly in line with IMGT annotations, most TCR beta V segments showed up in productive rearrangements about 87% or about 30% of the time in an earlier analysis of 587 of the donors. Because HLA typing was unavailable for some donors at each locus, only the typed subset was used in association tests. The cohort was sequenced for TCR beta chains only, and without alpha or paired-chain data the features that could be detected were limited. Linkage disequilibrium might explain the correlated functional status among segregating V segments, but an unknown experimental factor could not be ruled out. According to a later analysis, most CMV-associated TCR beta chains appeared to be HLA-restricted, and the HLA associations seemed to be driven largely by CMV exposure. A later genetic analysis reported fewer N-insertions in productive TCRs among donors in an Asian-associated ancestry cluster than the roughly 670-donor mean. According to a later analysis, parvovirus B19, influenza, CMV and Epstein-Barr virus appeared linked to several top co-occurrence clusters. In a later analysis, HLA-associated TCR beta chains were found to be more clonally expanded and to have lower generation probabilities than equally common non-associated chains. CMV serostatus was the only immune exposure information available for the cohort. Cytomegalovirus status was reported to be diagnosed by the classifier with high specificity and sensitivity in both the original and validation cohorts. A total of 150 to 200 TCR beta chains were listed by the study as associated with cytomegalovirus. In a later genetic analysis, a missense DCLRE1C variant was associated with V-gene and J-gene trimming of TCR beta chains, and the association was replicated in an independent cohort. Because the 87-base-pair reads could not distinguish some IMGT-functional V segments, including TRBV6-2 and TRBV6-3, those segments were excluded. The presence/absence analyses assumed that sequencing depth was roughly uniform across donors, and that assumption may not be true. Three of the identified cytomegalovirus-associated TCR beta chains were confirmed in vitro to be specific for cytomegalovirus antigens. According to a later analysis, TCR association rates differed among HLA loci, with DRB1 alleles showing the most associated TCRs and HLA-C alleles showing the fewest. Across donors, most TCR sequences were observed very rarely, whereas some public TCRs were present in many individuals. A further reported finding was that TCR beta sequences accurately predicted the HLA-A and HLA-B alleles for most subjects in the first cohort.

Based on the germline V gene (reference sequence), the CDR1 and CDR2 sequences are SEHNR and FQNEAQ. The CDR3, from cysteine to phenylalanine, totals 13 residues. The only DNA kept is the CDR3, 39 bases in frame from the first base. Germline trimming: 5 bases from V, 11 bases from J; junction bases outside gene matches: 11. Concerning this clone itself: What this receptor recognizes is not known. Within one base of it there is no much larger clone, and no base qualities were kept.

Library construction relied on the immunoSEQ multiplex PCR assay. The multiplex PCR relied on a mix of 60 forward primers for TCR Vbeta segments and 13 reverse primers for TCR Jbeta segments. The CDR3 region of rearranged TCR beta genes was amplified from genomic DNA by a multiplex PCR assay. The Illumina HiSeq System was used to sequence the amplified TCR beta libraries as 87-base-pair reads. In the authors' own workflow: A later analysis counted about 76 million unique TCR beta chains across the 650 to 700 repertoires, and 9 million to 14 million of these chains were shared by at least two donors. Raw reads were error-corrected and collapsed into unique sequences with a nearest-neighbor algorithm that merged closely related sequences to remove PCR and sequencing errors. To assign V, D and J gene segments, CDR3 sequences were aligned to IMGT reference sequences. Each retained sequence needed at least a six-nucleotide match to both a V gene segment and a J gene segment. Rearrangements were classified as productive when the CDR3 lacked stop codons and remained in frame with V and J, and all other rearrangements were classified as non-productive. CDR3 was defined by IMGT convention, running from the second conserved V-encoded cysteine to the conserved J-encoded phenylalanine. Sequences without an unambiguous match to a single V gene segment were excluded from the earlier analysis of about 630 of the donors. In an earlier analysis of approximately 590 of the donors, V segments were called functional above 56.7% productive rearrangements and were called segregating when the between-donor standard deviation exceeded 5%. A statistical classification framework was built for diagnosing cytomegalovirus status from the catalog of TCR beta chain sequences. In a later analysis, TCR nucleotide sequences were compared against IMGT/GENE-DB human TR gene sequences so that V and J genes could be assigned. A later analysis assigned CDR3 sequences and most-parsimonious VDJ recombination scenarios with the TCRdist pipeline. In a later analysis, each TCR beta chain was defined by its CDR3 amino acid sequence together with its V-gene family, and reads without a unique V-gene family were excluded. To address suspected cross-contamination and a sequencing artifact, a later analysis removed under 600 highly shared, low-generation-probability nucleotide sequences. A later analysis calculated a clonal expansion index for each public chain from normalized within-repertoire ranks of inferred template counts. In a later analysis, generation probabilities were computed with a VDJ recombination model fitted to out-of-frame rearrangements, and the resulting probabilities were checked against IGoR. Hypergeometric tests were used in a later analysis to score TCR-TCR, TCR-HLA and TCR-CMV co-occurrence, with a repertoire-size bias correction applied to the TCR pairs. To estimate false discovery rates, a later analysis permuted the HLA or CMV assignments 20 times. In a later analysis, co-occurring TCRs were grouped using DBSCAN, with TCRdist sequence similarity added in when clustering inside HLA-allele-positive subsets. For co-occurrence clustering, repertoires with fewer than 30,000 or more than 120,000 public chains were excluded, along with about five repertoires with anomalous nucleotide sharing. As stored in TCRdb, this immuneACCESS dataset retains in-frame rearrangements with V and J assigned. A fraction of the clones does not appear; measured against another copy, unresolved V genes explain less than half of the discrepancy, and the remainder lacks a known reason. V and J calls and clone size are those listed in that table; D and trimming were worked out from the DNA. This sample gives around 200,000 clones in total; 80% to 85% of them show up just once. The ten largest clones represent 1.6% of the sample.

The cohort consisted of some 730 healthy bone marrow donors. All cohort members were sampled while nominally healthy, although unrecorded immune exposures were likely present. The donor tested CMV seronegative and was one of the 352 seronegative cohort members. A peripheral blood sample was provided by each donor, and peripheral blood mononuclear cells were used for TCR beta sequencing. Genomic DNA extraction from the blood cell samples was performed with the Qiagen DNeasy Blood Extraction Kit. This clonotype was obtained from a man in his fifties or sixties in good health and CMV-seronegative. This chain joins TRBV7-9 to TRBJ1-1, and 7 junctional nucleotides match TRBD1. Specimen: PBMCs. The CDR3 here reads CASSPGQTFSAFF. The DNA sequence follows: TGTGCCAGCAGCCCGGGACAGACCTTCTCGGCTTTCTTT. The entire variable domain, with the stretches around the CDR3 drawn from the reference TRBV7-9 and TRBJ1-1 proteins, is DTGVSQNPRHKITKRGQNVTFRCDPISEHNRLYWYRQTLGQGPEFLTYFQNEAQLEKSRLLSDRFSAERPKGSFSTLEIQRTEQGDSAMYLCASSPGQTFSAFFGQGTRLTVV.